Listed here is a single T cell receptor (beta chain). Its antigen is unknown. This entry is derived from a study of T cell repertoires in cytomegalovirus infection. Study-level information: In public TCR beta signatures, there were indications of both CMV infection and matching HLA type. General study points: HLA-C-restricted, CMV-specific TCR beta clonotypes were dominant ex vivo.

Each CDR3 protein is one row after TCRdb ran MiXCR on the reads. Among about 230,000 distinct CDR3 sequences listed, approximately 24% were seen once. This CDR3 has 12 amino acids. Germline CDR1 and CDR2: SEHNR and FQNEAQ (reference sequence). V lost 5 bases and J lost 8, with 12 bases in between. Sequencing input: CD8+ T cells from PBMCs. The chain is built from TRBV7-9 and TRBJ1-2; D remains ambiguous. This clonotype originated in a human donor in good health (CMV status not recorded). Some clones in this sample may be carry-over from other donors' samples. CDR3 residues: CASSPEYDGYTF. In DNA form, the CDR3 reads TGTGCCAGCAGCCCAGAGTACGACGGCTACACCTTC. Filled out from reference TRBV7-9 and TRBJ1-2, the complete variable domain reads DTGVSQNPRHKITKRGQNVTFRCDPISEHNRLYWYRQTLGQGPEFLTYFQNEAQLEKSRLLSDRFSAERPKGSFSTLEIQRTEQGDSAMYLCASSPEYDGYTFGSGTRLTVV.